The 20 T cell receptor beta chains below all came from one sample that was sequenced in a study of blood T cell repertoires in COVID-19. Using immunoSEQ multiplex PCR, the repertoire was profiled, and TCRdb retains in-frame clones only, with some absent. The sample contains approximately 250,000 clones, approximately 86% of which appear only once. Sequencing used peripheral blood. The receptors were sampled from a woman in her seventies with COVID-19, enrolled during active disease.

This clone was found once. V is TRBV12-2 and J is TRBJ2-7; the DNA was not compared with TRBD2, the D call given in the table. TRBV12-2 is classified as a pseudogene. The CDR3 sequence is 8 residues long. CDR3: CGRDEQYF. The CDR3 DNA is TGTGGGAGAGACGAGCAGTACTTC.

The V call is TRBV29-1, the J call TRBJ1-2; TRBD1 matches at 9 bases. The CDR3 is 13 amino acids. Germline trimming cut 8 bases from V and 7 bases from J; bases unmatched to any gene: 11. CDR1 is SQVTM and CDR2 is ANQGSEA in the germline V gene. DNA of the CDR3: TGCAGCTCCGGACAGGGGTCGGGAGGTGGCTACACCTTC. As protein: CSSGQGSGGGYTF.

The gene calls are TRBV6-5 and TRBJ1-4; no clear D. The ends were cut back, 1 base at V and 8 bases at J, with 8 bases in the middle. The CDR3 consists of 13 residues. Germline CDR1 is MNHEY and CDR2 is SVGAGI. The CDR3 reads CASSYWHNEKLFF. For the CDR3, the DNA is TGTGCCAGCAGTTACTGGCACAACGAAAAACTGTTTTTT.

The chain employs TRBV21-1 and TRBJ2-3; the table's D gene call, TRBD2, was not cross checked with the DNA. TRBV21-1 is assigned pseudogene status. CDR3 length: 17 amino acids. The CDR3 spells CASSSEDERTSTDTQYF. The CDR3 coding sequence is TGTGCCAGCAGCTCGGAGGATGAGCGCACGAGCACAGATACGCAGTATTTT.

V usage is TRBV5-1 and J usage is TRBJ2-1, with D perhaps matching TRBD2 (5 bases). CDR1 is SGHRS, CDR2 YFSETQ, per germline. V was cut by 5 bases and J by 5 bases, with 14 bases left in between. CDR3 length equals 14 residues. The CDR3 loop is CASRSHRENNEQFF. CDR3 nucleotides: TGCGCCAGCAGATCCCACCGGGAAAACAATGAGCAGTTCTTC. Full variable domain (missing parts from reference TRBV5-1 and TRBJ2-1): KAGVTQTPRYLIKTRGQQVTLSCSPISGHRSVSWYQQTPGQGLQFLFEYFSETQRNKGNFPGRFSGRQFSNSRSEMNVSTLELGDSALYLCASRSHRENNEQFFGPGTRLTVL.

The rearrangement links TRBV2 to TRBJ1-2, with D possibly matching TRBD1 (5 bases). Trimming removed 7 bases from V and 3 bases from J, with 24 bases in between. The CDR3 consists of 17 residues. Germline CDR1 is SNHLY and CDR2 is FYNNEI. CDR3 DNA: TGTGCCAGCACTCTGCCCCTTACTCGGCCGGGGGACTATGGCTACACCTTC. Translated: CASTLPLTRPGDYGYTF. The full variable domain, with the rest looked up from reference TRBV2 and TRBJ1-2, is EPEVTQTPSHQVTQMGQEVILRCVPISNHLYFYWYRQILGQKVEFLVSFYNNEISEKSEIFDDQFSVERPDGSNFTLKIRSTKLEDSAMYFCASTLPLTRPGDYGYTFGSGTRLTVV.

The chain carries TRBV5-1 and TRBJ1-2; D is uncertain. V was trimmed by 0 bases and J by 5 bases, leaving 11 bases between them. CDR3 length equals 14 residues. Germline V gene sequence: CDR1 SGHRS, CDR2 YFSETQ. Here the CDR3 DNA reads TGCGCCAGCAGCTTGGGGCCCGTTCCTTATGGCTACACCTTC. The encoded protein is CASSLGPVPYGYTF. Full variable domain (remainder filled in from reference TRBV5-1 and TRBJ1-2): KAGVTQTPRYLIKTRGQQVTLSCSPISGHRSVSWYQQTPGQGLQFLFEYFSETQRNKGNFPGRFSGRQFSNSRSEMNVSTLELGDSALYLCASSLGPVPYGYTFGSGTRLTVV.

The chain recombines TRBV3-1 (or the pseudogene TRBV3-2) with TRBJ2-7; no clear D gene. Germline V gene sequence: CDR1 LGHDT, CDR2 YNNKEL (reference sequence). Trimming cost V 3 bases and J 3 bases, with 9 bases left between them. This CDR3 spans 13 amino acids. The CDR3 is CASSQKPLYEQYF. CDR3 in DNA: TGTGCCAGCAGCCAGAAGCCCCTCTACGAGCAGTACTTC.

The V call is TRBV9, the J call TRBJ2-2, with TRBD1 matching 10 bases. V was pared by 3 bases and J by 4 bases, with 6 bases of the junction left unmatched. Germline loops: CDR1 SGDLS, CDR2 YYNGEE. There are 16 residues in the CDR3. The CDR3 region is CASSADRGPVTGELFF. Here the CDR3 DNA reads TGTGCCAGCAGCGCTGACAGGGGGCCGGTCACCGGGGAGCTGTTTTTT. Using reference TRBV9 and TRBJ2-2 for the parts outside the CDR3, the full variable domain is DSGVTQTPKHLITATGQRVTLRCSPRSGDLSVYWYQQSLDQGLQFLIQYYNGEERAKGNILERFSAQQFPDLHSELNLSSLELGDSALYFCASSADRGPVTGELFFGEGSRLTVL.

The J gene is TRBJ2-5, the V gene TRBV2, with TRBD2 matching 10 bases. Germline lookup yields CDR1 SNHLY and CDR2 FYNNEI. CDR3 length: 14 residues. V was clipped by 6 bases and J by 3 bases; unmatched bases: 4. In nucleotides, the CDR3 is TGTGCCAGCAGCACACTAGCGGGGAAAGAGACCCAGTACTTC. Amino acid sequence: CASSTLAGKETQYF.

The rearrangement links TRBV5-1 to TRBJ2-3, with 10 bases lining up with TRBD2. V lost 4 bases and J lost 4; bases outside the gene matches: 15. Germline loops: CDR1 SGHRS, CDR2 YFSETQ. CDR3 length: 18 residues. The DNA of the CDR3 is TGCGCCAGCAGCCGCGGGTCTAGCGGGGGTACCGACGCAGATACGCAGTATTTT. Its protein is CASSRGSSGGTDADTQYF.

CDR3 amino acids: CASSLRGDAYNEQFF. The DNA of the CDR3 is TGTGCCAGCAGCCTCAGGGGGGATGCCTACAATGAGCAGTTCTTC. The genes are TRBV11-2 and TRBJ2-1, with a tentative D call TRBD1 (7 bases). The length of the CDR3 is 15 residues. Germline V CDR1 and CDR2: SGHAT, FQNNGV. V lost 5 bases and J 2 bases, leaving 13 bases between the germline ends.

The chain uses TRBV3-1 (or the pseudogene TRBV3-2) and TRBJ2-1; no firm D call. Germline CDR1 LGHDT, CDR2 YNNKEL (reference sequence). With 0 bases removed from V and 10 bases from J, the gap between germline ends came to 16 bases. CDR3 size: 15 residues. This CDR3 is CASSQEARPLHEQFF. CDR3 in DNA: TGTGCCAGCAGCCAAGAGGCACGCCCCCTCCACGAGCAGTTCTTC.

This rearrangement joins TRBV20-1 to TRBJ1-2; a possible D gene is TRBD1 (6 bases). The V gene lost 0 bases and the J gene lost 8 bases, with 7 bases spanning the gap. From germline, CDR1 is DFQATT and CDR2 SNEGSKA (reference sequence). CDR3 length: 11 residues. The CDR3 loop is CSARDRGGYTF. The CDR3 bases are TGCAGTGCTAGAGATAGGGGGGGCTACACCTTC.

The chain is built from TRBV3-1 (or the pseudogene TRBV3-2) and TRBJ2-5; tentative D call: TRBD2 (6 bases). This CDR3 is built from 13 residues. Germline values: CDR1 LGHDT, CDR2 YNNKEL (reference sequence). Trimming left V 3 bases short and J 4 bases short, with 9 bases between. DNA of the CDR3: TGTGCCAGCAGCCAGCGGAGGGCAGAGACCCAGTACTTC. Its protein product is CASSQRRAETQYF.

This clone was found a few times. This chain connects TRBV2 to TRBJ2-2; D unclear. V lost 5 bases, J lost 0 bases, and 13 bases lay in between. This CDR3 spans 16 amino acids. Per the germline V gene, CDR1 is SNHLY and CDR2 is FYNNEI. CDR3 DNA sequence: TGTGCCAGCAGTCTTGCAGGATATCCGAACACCGGGGAGCTGTTTTTT. The encoded protein is CASSLAGYPNTGELFF.

This chain links TRBV7-8 with TRBJ1-2; D may be TRBD1 (6 bases). Deletions cut 2 bases from V and 9 bases from J, with 13 bases between. CDR1 is SGHVS and CDR2 is FQNEAQ in the germline V gene. The CDR3 extends over 13 amino acids. CDR3 residues: CASSLQGSKSYTF. CDR3 nucleotides: TGTGCCAGCAGCTTACAGGGGAGTAAGAGCTACACCTTC.

The chain employs TRBV7-2 and TRBJ2-5; D is possibly TRBD2 (6 bases). Germline CDR1 reads SGHTA; CDR2 reads FQGNSA. The CDR3 extends over 14 amino acids. Deletions cut 3 bases from V and 5 bases from J, with 13 bases between. The CDR3 nucleotides are TGTGCCAGCAGCTTTGTTTGGGCGGGGGAGACCCAGTACTTC. Protein product: CASSFVWAGETQYF.

The chain has TRBV2 and TRBJ2-1, with 7 bases matching TRBD1. After removal of 5 bases from V and 9 bases from J, the junction contained 16 bases not matched to a gene. Germline lookup yields CDR1 SNHLY and CDR2 FYNNEI. This CDR3 has 16 amino acids. In DNA, the CDR3 is TGTGCCAGCAGTCCCGGTAGAGGGACAGTTGCGGGTGAGCAGTTCTTC. Protein product: CASSPGRGTVAGEQFF.

The CDR3 loop reads CATSSPGDPHTDTQYF. The CDR3 region has the DNA TGTGCCACCTCGTCACCAGGGGACCCCCACACAGATACGCAGTATTTT. This sequence joins TRBV28 and TRBJ2-3; possible D gene TRBD1, 6 bases. The CDR3 length is 16 residues. Germline V CDR1 and CDR2: MDHEN, SYDVKM. V was pared by 10 bases and J by 2 bases, with 22 bases between.